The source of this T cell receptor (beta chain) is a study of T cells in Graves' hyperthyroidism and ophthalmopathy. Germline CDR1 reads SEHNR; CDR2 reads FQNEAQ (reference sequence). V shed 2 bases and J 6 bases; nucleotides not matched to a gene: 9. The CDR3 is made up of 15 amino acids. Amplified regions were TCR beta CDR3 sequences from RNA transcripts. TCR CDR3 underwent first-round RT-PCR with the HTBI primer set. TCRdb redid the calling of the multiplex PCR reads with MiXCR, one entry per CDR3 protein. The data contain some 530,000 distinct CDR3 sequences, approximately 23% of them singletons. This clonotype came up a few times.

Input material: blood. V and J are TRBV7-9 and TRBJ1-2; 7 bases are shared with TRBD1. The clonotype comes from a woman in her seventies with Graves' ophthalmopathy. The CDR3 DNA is TGTGCCAGCAGCTTATTGGCAGGGGGGGGTGATGGCTACACCTTC. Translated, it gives CASSLLAGGGDGYTF.